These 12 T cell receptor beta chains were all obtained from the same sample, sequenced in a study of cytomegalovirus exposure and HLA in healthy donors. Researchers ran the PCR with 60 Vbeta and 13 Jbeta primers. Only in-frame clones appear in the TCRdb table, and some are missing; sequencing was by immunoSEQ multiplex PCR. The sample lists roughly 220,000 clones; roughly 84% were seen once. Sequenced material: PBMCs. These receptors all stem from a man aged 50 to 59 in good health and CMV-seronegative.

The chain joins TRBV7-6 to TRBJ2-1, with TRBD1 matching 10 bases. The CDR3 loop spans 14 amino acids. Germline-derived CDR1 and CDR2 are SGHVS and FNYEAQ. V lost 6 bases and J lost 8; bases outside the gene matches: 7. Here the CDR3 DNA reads TGTGCCAGCAGTCGGATGACAGGGGGCTATGAGCAGTTCTTC. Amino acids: CASSRMTGGYEQFF.

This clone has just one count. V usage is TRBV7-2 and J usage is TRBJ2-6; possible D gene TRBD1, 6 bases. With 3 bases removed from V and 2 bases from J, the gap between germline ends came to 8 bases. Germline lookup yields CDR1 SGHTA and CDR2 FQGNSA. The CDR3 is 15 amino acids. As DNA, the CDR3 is TGTGCCAGCAGCTTCAGGGGCCCTGGGGCCAACGTCCTGACTTTC. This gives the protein CASSFRGPGANVLTF. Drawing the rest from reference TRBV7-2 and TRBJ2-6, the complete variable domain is GAGVSQSPSNKVTEKGKDVELRCDPISGHTALYWYRQSLGQGLEFLIYFQGNSAPDKSGLPSDRFSAERTGGSVSTLTIQRTQQEDSAVYLCASSFRGPGANVLTFGAGSRLTVL.

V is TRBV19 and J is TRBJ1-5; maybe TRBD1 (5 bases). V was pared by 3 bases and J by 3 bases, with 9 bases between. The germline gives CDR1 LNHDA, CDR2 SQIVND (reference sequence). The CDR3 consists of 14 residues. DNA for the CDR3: TGTGCCAGTAGTATCTCAGGGATCAATCAGCCCCAGCATTTT. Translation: CASSISGINQPQHF.

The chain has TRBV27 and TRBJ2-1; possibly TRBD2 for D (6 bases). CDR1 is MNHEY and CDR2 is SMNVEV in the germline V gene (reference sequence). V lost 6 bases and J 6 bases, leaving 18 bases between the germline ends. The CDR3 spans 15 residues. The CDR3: CASRSGGSGSNEQFF. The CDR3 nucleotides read TGTGCCAGCAGATCCGGAGGGAGTGGTTCCAATGAGCAGTTCTTC.

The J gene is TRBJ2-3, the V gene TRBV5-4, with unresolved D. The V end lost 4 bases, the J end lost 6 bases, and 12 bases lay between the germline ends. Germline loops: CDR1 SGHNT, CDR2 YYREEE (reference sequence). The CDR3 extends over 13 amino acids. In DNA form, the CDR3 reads TGTGCCAGCAGCGCGGTGGCTGCGGATACGCAGTATTTT. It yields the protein CASSAVAADTQYF.

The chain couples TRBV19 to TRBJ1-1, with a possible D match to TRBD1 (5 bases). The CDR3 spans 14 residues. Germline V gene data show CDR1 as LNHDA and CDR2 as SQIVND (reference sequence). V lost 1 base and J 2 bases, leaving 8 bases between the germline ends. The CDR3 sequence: CASSIGGSNTEAFF. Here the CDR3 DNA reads TGTGCCAGTAGTATAGGGGGCTCTAACACTGAAGCTTTCTTT.

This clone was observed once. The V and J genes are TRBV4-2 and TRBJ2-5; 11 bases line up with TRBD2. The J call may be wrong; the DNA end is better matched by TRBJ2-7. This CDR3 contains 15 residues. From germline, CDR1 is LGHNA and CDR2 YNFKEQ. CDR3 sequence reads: CASSQEGLADYEQYF. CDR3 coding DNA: TGTGCCAGCAGCCAGGAGGGACTAGCGGACTACGAGCAGTACTTC.

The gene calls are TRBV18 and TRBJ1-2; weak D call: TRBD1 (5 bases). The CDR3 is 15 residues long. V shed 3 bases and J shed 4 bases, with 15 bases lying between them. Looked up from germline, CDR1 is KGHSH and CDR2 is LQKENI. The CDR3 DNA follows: TGTGCCAGCTCACCGGGGACCGGGGGGGTCTATGGCTACACCTTC. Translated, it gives CASSPGTGGVYGYTF.

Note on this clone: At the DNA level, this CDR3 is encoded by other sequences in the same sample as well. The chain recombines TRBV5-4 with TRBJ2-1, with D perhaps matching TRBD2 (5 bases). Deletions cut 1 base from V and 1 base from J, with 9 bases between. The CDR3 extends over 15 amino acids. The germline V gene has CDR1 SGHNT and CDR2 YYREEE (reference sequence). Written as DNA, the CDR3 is TGTGCCAGCAGCTTGACCAGCGGTTCCTACAATGAGCAGTTCTTC. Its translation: CASSLTSGSYNEQFF.

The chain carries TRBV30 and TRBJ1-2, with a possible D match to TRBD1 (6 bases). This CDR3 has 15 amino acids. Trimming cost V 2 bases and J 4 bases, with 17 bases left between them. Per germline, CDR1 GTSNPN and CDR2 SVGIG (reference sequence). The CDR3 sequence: CAWSPLTGTLYGYTF. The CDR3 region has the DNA TGTGCCTGGAGTCCCCTGACAGGCACCCTCTATGGCTACACCTTC.

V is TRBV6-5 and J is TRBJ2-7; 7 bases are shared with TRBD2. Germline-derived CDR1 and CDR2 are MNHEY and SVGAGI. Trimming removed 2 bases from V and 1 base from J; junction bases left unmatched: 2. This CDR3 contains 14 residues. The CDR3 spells CASSYGLGSYEQYF. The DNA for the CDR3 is TGTGCCAGCAGTTACGGACTAGGATCCTACGAGCAGTACTTC.

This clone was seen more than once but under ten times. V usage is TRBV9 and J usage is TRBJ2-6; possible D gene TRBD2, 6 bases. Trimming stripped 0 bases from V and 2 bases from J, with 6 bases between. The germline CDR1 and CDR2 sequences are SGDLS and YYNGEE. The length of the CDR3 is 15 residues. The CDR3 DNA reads TGTGCCAGCAGCGTAGGGGGGGCTGGGGCCAACGTCCTGACTTTC. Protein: CASSVGGAGANVLTF.